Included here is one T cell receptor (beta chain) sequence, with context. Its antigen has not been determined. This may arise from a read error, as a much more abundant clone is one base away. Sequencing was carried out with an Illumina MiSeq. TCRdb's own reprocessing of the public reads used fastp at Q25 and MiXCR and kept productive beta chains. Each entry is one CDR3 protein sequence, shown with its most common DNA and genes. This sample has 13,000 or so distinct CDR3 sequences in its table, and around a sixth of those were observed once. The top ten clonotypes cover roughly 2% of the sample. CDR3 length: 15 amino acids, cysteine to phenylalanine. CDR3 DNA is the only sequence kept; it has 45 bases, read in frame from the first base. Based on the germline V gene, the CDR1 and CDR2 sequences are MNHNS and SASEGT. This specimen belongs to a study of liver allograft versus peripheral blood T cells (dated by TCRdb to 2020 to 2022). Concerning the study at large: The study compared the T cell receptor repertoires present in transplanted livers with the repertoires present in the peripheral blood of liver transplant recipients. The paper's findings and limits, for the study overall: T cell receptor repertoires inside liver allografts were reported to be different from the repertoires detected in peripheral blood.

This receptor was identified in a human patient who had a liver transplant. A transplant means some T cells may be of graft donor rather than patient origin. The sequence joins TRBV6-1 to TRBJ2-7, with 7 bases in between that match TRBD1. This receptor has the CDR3 CTSSDPLRGPYEQYF. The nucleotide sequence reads TGTACCAGCAGTGACCCTCTTAGGGGGCCCTACGAGCAGTACTTC.